This T cell receptor (beta chain) is from a study of response to subunit inactivated influenza vaccine. In TCRdb, the RT-PCR reads were re-called with MiXCR into one record per CDR3 protein. The sample consists of roughly 700,000 distinct CDR3 sequences, around 14% of them appearing once. V lost 4 bases, J lost 2 bases, and 3 bases stayed unmatched. The CDR3 has 14 amino acids. Germline values: CDR1 ENHRY, CDR2 SYGVKD. The chain joins TRBV10-3 to TRBJ2-3; the match to TRBD1 covers 7 bases. The material sequenced was PBMCs from blood, taken 14 to 15 days before vaccination. The clonotype comes from a man aged 45-60 years who received an inactivated influenza vaccine. The CDR3 sequence: CAISATGDTDTQYF. CDR3 nucleotide sequence: TGTGCCATCAGTGCTACAGGGGACACAGATACGCAGTATTTT.